A few counts support the clone carrying this TCR beta chain. Its antigen is not identified. This specimen belongs to a study of CD8 T cells in ankylosing spondylitis. Whole-study results and caveats: There was a TCR beta motif, made of eight highly homologous variants, that appeared characteristic of ankylosing spondylitis blood.

One entry per CDR3 protein, called by TCRdb with MiXCR from the 5' RACE reads. The data show about 840,000 distinct CDR3 sequences, with about 12% seen just once and 0.51% held by the top ten. The CDR3 loop spans 18 amino acids. Trimming removed 6 bases from V and 2 bases from J; junction bases left unmatched: 18. Germline CDR1 SQVTM, CDR2 ANQGSEA. The gene calls are TRBV29-1 and TRBJ2-3, with 9 bases that match TRBD2. Material for sequencing was blood, either unsorted or a sorted T cell fraction (not recorded which). The TCR comes from a male donor with ankylosing spondylitis. The CDR3 spells CSVATSGAHRSSTDTQYF. As DNA, the CDR3 is TGCAGCGTGGCGACTAGCGGAGCCCACAGAAGTTCCACAGATACGCAGTATTTT.